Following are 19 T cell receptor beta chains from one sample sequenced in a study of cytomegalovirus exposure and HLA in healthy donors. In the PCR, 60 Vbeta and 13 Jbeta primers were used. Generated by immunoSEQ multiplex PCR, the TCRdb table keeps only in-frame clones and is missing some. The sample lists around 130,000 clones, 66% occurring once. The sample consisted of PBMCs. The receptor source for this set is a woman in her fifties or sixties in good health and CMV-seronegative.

This chain's CDR3 is CASRGPGQGGEKLFF. In DNA form, the CDR3 reads TGTGCCAGCAGGGGGCCGGGACAGGGTGGAGAAAAACTGTTTTTT. The chain has TRBV6-1 and TRBJ1-4; 9 bases map to TRBD1. Germline CDR1 and CDR2: MNHNS and SASEGT. CDR3 length: 15 amino acids. With 6 bases clipped from V and 8 bases from J, the junction kept 10 bases outside the gene matches.

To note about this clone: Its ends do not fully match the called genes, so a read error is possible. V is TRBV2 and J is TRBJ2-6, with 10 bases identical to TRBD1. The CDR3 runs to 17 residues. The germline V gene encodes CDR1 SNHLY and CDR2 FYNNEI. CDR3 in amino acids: CASRDRDRGSGANVLAF. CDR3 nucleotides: TGTGCCAGCAGGGACCGGGACAGGGGATCTGGGGCCAACGTCCTGGCTTTC.

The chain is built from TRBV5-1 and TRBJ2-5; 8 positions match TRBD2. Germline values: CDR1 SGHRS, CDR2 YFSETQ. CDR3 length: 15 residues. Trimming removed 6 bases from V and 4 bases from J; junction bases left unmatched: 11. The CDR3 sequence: CASIMSSGSGETQYF. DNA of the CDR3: TGCGCCAGCATCATGTCAAGCGGGAGTGGAGAGACCCAGTACTTC.

CDR3 bases: TGTGTCAGAAGCTCTCCAGCAGGGGGCTCCGGGGAGCTGTTTTTT. Its protein product is CVRSSPAGGSGELFF. The genes are TRBV7-5 and TRBJ2-2; TRBD1, the table's D call, lacks a check against the DNA. TRBV7-5 has pseudogene status. The CDR3 is 15 amino acids.

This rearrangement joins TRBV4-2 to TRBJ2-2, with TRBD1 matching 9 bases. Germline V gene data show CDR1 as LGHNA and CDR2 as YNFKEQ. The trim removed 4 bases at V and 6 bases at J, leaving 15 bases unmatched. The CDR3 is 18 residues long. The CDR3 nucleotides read TGTGCCAGCAGCCTATTCGGCACTGGGACAGGGTGGGCCGGGGAGCTGTTTTTT. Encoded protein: CASSLFGTGTGWAGELFF.

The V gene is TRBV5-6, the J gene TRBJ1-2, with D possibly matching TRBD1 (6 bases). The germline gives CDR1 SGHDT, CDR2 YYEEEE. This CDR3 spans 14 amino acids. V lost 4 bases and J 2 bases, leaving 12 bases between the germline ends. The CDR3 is CASSGLGGNYGYTF. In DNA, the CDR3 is TGTGCCAGCAGCGGTCTTGGGGGCAACTATGGCTACACCTTC.

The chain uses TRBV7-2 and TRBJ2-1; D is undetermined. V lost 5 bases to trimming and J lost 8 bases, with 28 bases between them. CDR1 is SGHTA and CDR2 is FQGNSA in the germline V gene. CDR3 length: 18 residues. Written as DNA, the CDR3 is TGTGCCAGCAGCAAAATCCCCCTAGAACCCCCTCGGTATGATGAGCAGTTCTTC. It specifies CASSKIPLEPPRYDEQFF.

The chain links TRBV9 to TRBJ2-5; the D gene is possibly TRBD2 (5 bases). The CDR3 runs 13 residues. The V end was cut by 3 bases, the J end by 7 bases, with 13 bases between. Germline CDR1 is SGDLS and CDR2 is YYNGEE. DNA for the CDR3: TGTGCCAGCAGCGAGCGAAGTCGGGGGACCCAGTACTTC. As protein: CASSERSRGTQYF.

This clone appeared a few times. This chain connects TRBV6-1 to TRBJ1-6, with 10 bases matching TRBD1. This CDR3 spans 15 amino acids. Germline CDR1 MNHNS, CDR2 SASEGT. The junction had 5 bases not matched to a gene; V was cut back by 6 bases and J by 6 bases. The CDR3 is CASRLDRGFNSPLHF. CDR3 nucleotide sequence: TGTGCCAGCAGGTTGGACAGGGGGTTTAATTCACCCCTCCACTTT.

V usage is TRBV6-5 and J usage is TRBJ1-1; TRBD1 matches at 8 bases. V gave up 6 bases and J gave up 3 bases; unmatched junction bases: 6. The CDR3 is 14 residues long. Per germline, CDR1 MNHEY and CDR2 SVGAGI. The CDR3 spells CASRIAGGHTEAFF. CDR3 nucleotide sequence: TGTGCCAGCAGAATCGCAGGGGGCCACACTGAAGCTTTCTTT.

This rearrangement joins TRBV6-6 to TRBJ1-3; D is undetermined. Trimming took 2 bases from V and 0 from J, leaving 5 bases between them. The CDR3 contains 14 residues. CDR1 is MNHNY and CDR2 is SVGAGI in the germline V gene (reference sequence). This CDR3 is CASSYVRSGNTIYF. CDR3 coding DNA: TGTGCCAGCAGTTACGTGCGCTCTGGAAACACCATATATTTT.

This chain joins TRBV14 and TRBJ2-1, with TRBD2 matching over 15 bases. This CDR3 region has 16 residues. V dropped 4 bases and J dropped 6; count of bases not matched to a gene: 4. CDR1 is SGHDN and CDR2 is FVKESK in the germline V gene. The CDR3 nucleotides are TGTGCCAGCAGCCTCCGGACTAGCGGGAGGGGCAATGAGCAGTTCTTC. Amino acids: CASSLRTSGRGNEQFF.

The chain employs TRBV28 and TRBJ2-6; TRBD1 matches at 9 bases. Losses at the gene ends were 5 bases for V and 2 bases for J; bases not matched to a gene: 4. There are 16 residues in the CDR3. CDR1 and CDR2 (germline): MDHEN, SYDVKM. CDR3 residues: CASSLTGGAGANVLTF. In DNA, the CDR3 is TGTGCCAGCAGTCTGACAGGGGGGGCTGGGGCCAACGTCCTGACTTTC. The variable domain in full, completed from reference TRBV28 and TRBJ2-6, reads DVKVTQSSRYLVKRTGEKVFLECVQDMDHENMFWYRQDPGLGLRLIYFSYDVKMKEKGDIPEGYSVSREKKERFSLILESASTNQTSMYLCASSLTGGAGANVLTFGAGSRLTVL.

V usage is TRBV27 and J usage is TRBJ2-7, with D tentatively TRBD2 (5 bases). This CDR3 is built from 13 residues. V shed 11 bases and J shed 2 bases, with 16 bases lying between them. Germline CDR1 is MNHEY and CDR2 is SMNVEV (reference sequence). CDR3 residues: CARSQGGAYEQYF. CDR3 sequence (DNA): TGTGCCCGGTCCCAAGGAGGCGCCTACGAGCAGTACTTC.

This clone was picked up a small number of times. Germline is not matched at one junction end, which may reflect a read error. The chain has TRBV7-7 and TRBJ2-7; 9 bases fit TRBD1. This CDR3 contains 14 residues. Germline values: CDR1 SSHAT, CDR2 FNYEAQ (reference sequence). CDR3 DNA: TGTGCTAGCAGCGCGGGGACAGGGAGGCGCGAGCAGTACTTC. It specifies CASSAGTGRREQYF.

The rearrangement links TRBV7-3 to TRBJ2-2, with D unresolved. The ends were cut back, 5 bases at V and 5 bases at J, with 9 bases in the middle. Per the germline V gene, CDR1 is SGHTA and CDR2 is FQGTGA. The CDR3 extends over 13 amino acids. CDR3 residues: CASSPLATGELFF. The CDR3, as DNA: TGTGCCAGCAGCCCCCTGGCTACCGGGGAGCTGTTTTTT.

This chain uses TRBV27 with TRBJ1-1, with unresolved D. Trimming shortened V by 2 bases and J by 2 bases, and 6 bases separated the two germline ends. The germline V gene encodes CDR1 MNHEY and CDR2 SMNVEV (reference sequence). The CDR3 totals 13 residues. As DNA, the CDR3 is TGTGCCAGCAGTTTAACACCAAACACTGAAGCTTTCTTT. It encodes CASSLTPNTEAFF.

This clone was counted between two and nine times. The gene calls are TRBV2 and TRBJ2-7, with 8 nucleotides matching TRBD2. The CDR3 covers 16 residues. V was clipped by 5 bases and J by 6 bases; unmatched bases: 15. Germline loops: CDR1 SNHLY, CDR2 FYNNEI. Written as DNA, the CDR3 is TGTGCCAGCAGTAAGAGGCGGGAGGCAACGCGGGGCGAGCAGTACTTC. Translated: CASSKRREATRGEQYF.

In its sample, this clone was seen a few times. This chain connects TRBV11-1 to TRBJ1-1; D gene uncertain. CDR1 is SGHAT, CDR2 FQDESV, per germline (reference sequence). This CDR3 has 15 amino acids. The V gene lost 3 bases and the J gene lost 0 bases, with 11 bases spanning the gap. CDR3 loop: CASSFMGTLNTEAFF. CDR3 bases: TGTGCCAGCAGCTTTATGGGCACTTTGAACACTGAAGCTTTCTTT.